The rows below give T cell receptor beta chains drawn from one sample of a study of T cell responses to AZD1222 COVID-19 vaccine. The protocol was immunoSEQ multiplex PCR, while the TCRdb copy is restricted to in-frame clones and leaves out a portion. The sample lists approximately 210,000 clones; roughly 92% were seen once. Sequencing was performed on peripheral blood, taken 28 days after the second AZD1222 dose. The receptor set was obtained from an adult who received the AZD1222 COVID-19 vaccine. CDR3s include the opening cysteine and the closing phenylalanine or tryptophan. D genes are given only for firm matches. Size is stated for part of the rows, as once, few or many counts, or as a class when the clone is expanded.

>TRBV15|.|TRBJ2-1|.
CATSRARNEQFF
TGTGCCACCAGCAGAGCTAGGAATGAGCAGTTCTTC
>TRBV28|TRBD1|TRBJ2-7|.
CASSFPLQGGTYEQYF
TGTGCCAGCAGTTTCCCACTACAGGGGGGTACCTACGAGCAGTACTTC
>TRBV29-1|TRBD2|TRBJ2-7|.
CSVAGRAGYEQYF
TGCAGCGTTGCCGGGAGGGCCGGATACGAGCAGTACTTC
>TRBV28|TRBD1|TRBJ2-5|.
CASTTRDRYQETQYF
TGTGCCAGCACCACCCGGGACAGGTACCAAGAGACCCAGTACTTC
>TRBV6-5|TRBD1|TRBJ1-5|.
CASSSSGTGLGPQHF
TGTGCCAGCAGCTCCTCCGGGACAGGCCTGGGGCCCCAGCATTTT
>TRBV5-1|.|TRBJ1-1|.
CASRIQDTEAFF
TGCGCCAGCAGGATTCAGGACACTGAAGCTTTCTTT
>TRBV12-3/TRBV12-4|.|TRBJ2-7|few
CASSLELPLEQYF
TGTGCCAGCAGTTTAGAATTGCCCCTCGAGCAGTACTTC
>TRBV9|TRBD1|TRBJ2-2|.
CASSGTGGSGELFF
TGTGCCAGCAGCGGCACAGGGGGCTCAGGGGAGCTGTTTTTT
>TRBV19|.|TRBJ2-2|.
CASHRGEHTGELFF
TGTGCCAGTCACCGAGGGGAGCACACCGGGGAGCTGTTTTTT
>TRBV10-3|.|TRBJ1-2|.
CATQSAGEEGYGYTF
TGTGCCACCCAATCCGCAGGGGAAGAGGGCTATGGCTACACCTTC
>TRBV10-2|TRBD2|TRBJ2-2|.
CASSEPGGLAGVRTGELFF
TGCGCCAGCAGTGAGCCAGGCGGACTAGCGGGAGTCAGGACCGGGGAGCTGTTTTTT
>TRBV18|TRBD2|TRBJ2-1|.
CASSPRVSGTSVYNEQFF
TGTGCCAGCTCACCCCGAGTTTCCGGGACTAGCGTTTACAATGAGCAGTTCTTC
>TRBV5-4|TRBD2|TRBJ2-7|.
CASSPGLAGTGYEQYF
TGTGCCAGCAGCCCGGGACTAGCGGGAACCGGCTACGAGCAGTACTTC
>TRBV4-1|.|TRBJ1-5|.
CASSQDLGGAQPQHF
TGCGCCAGCAGCCAAGATTTGGGGGGAGCTCAGCCCCAGCATTTT
>TRBV2|TRBD2|TRBJ2-1|.
CASSEATGLAGNEQFF
TGTGCCAGCAGTGAAGCAACGGGACTAGCCGGCAATGAGCAGTTCTTC